This T cell receptor (beta chain) stems from a study of blood T cell repertoires in COVID-19. Study-wide context: Sites in the United States, Italy and Spain provided acute and convalescent COVID-19 samples. Nucleic acid was either cDNA or gDNA, and it came from T cells, B-cell-depleted T cells, or PBMCs.

During active infection, Seattle patients enrolled and were then monitored through disease. As processed by the authors: Counts of nucleated cells, estimated from reference gene primer amplification, were obtained. Sequenced by immunoSEQ multiplex PCR; TCRdb stores in-frame clones only, minus some. That table gives V, J and clone size, and the DNA gave D and trimming. The top ten clones hold approximately 7.4% of a sample with 300,000 to 400,000 clones, more than 70% of them seen once. The TCR comes from a woman in her 70s with COVID-19, enrolled during active disease. Material: peripheral blood.

CDR3 in DNA: TGTGCCAGTAGTCCCGTAGGGACAGGAAAGAACTATGGCTACACCTTC. Its protein product is CASSPVGTGKNYGYTF. V gene TRBV19 combines with J gene TRBJ1-2, with 8 positions matching TRBD1. V trimming: 5 bases; J trimming: 2 bases; junction bases outside the gene matches: 10. The CDR3 contains 16 residues. Germline CDR1 and CDR2: LNHDA and SQIVND (reference sequence).